This TCR beta chain came from a study of human T cells and chemical hapten exposure. Germline CDR1 reads MNHEY; CDR2 reads SMNVEV (reference sequence). This CDR3 is 16 amino acids long. Trimming left V 5 bases short and J 0 bases short, with 14 bases between. TCRdb reanalysed the RACE reads using MiXCR and keeps one entry per CDR3 protein. The sample contains 95,000 or so distinct CDR3 sequences, more than 9.5% of which appear only once. General study findings and limits: Significantly more large CDR3 similarity clusters were formed by expanded TCRs than by controls.

Stated time point: patch test 2, 6 weeks after DPC sensitization. Described treatment: therapeutic diphenylcyclopropenone sensitization with weekly scalp DPC. This clonotype was found a few times. The antigen is undetermined. The TCR comes from a woman between 40 and 50 years old with alopecia areata. Some clones in this sample may be carry-over from other donors' samples. Sequenced here: whole blood, sampled in connection with sensitization to the hapten diphenylcyclopropenone (DPC). The chain links TRBV27 to TRBJ2-1; the D is unclear. CDR3 residues: CASSPKATGSYNEQFF. As DNA, the CDR3 is TGTGCCAGCAGTCCCAAGGCGACGGGCTCCTACAATGAGCAGTTCTTC.